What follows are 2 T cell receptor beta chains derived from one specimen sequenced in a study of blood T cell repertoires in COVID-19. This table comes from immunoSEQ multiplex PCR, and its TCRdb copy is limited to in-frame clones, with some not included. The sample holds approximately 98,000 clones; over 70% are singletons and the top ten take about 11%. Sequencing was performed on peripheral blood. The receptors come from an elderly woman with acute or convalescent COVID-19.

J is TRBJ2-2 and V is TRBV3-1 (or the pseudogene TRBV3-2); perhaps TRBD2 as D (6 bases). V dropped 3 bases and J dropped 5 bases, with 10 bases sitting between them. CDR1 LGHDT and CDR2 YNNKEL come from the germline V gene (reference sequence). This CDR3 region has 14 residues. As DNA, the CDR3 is TGTGCCAGCAGCCACTGGGGGGAGACCGGGGAGCTGTTTTTT. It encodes CASSHWGETGELFF.

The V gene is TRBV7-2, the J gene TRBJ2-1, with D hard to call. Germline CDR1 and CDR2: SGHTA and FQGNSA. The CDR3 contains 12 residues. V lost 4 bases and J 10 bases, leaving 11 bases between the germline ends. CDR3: CASSYGPFEQFF. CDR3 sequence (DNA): TGTGCCAGCAGCTATGGGCCCTTCGAGCAGTTCTTC.